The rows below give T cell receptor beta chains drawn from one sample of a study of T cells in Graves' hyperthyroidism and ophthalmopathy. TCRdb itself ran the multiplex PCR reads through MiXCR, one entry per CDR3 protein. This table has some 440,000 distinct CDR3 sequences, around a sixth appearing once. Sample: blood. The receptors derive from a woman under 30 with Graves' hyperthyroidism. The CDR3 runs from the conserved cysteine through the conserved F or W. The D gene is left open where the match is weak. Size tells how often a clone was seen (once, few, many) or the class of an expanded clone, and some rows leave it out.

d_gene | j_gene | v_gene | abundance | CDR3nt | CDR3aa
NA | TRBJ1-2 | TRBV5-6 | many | TGTGCCAGCAGCTTCGGCAGGGGAGGGGATGGCTACACCTTC | CASSFGRGGDGYTF
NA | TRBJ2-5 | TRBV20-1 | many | TGCAGTGCTAGAGATACCCTACAAAAAGAGACCCAGTACTTC | CSARDTLQKETQYF
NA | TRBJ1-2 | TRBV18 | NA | TGTGCCAGCTCAGCCGACAGTGAGGCTAACTATGGCTACACCTTC | CASSADSEANYGYTF
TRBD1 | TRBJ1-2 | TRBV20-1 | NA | TGCAGTGCTCGTCACCAGGGGGACTATGGCTACACCTTC | CSARHQGDYGYTF
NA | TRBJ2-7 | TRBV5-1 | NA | TGCGCCAGCAGCTTGGACAGGGGAGGGACCTCCTACGAGCAGTACTTC | CASSLDRGGTSYEQYF
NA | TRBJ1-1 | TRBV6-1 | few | TGTGCCAGCAGTGAACCATTCGGTGGAGAAGCTTTCTTT | CASSEPFGGEAFF
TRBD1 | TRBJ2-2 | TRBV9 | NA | TGTGCCAGCAGCACCTCCGGGACAGGGTCCACCGGGGAGCTGTTTTTT | CASSTSGTGSTGELFF
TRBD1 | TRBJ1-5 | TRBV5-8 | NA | TGTGCCAGCAGCCCAGGGACAGGTCTTTCCAATCAGCCCCAGCATTTT | CASSPGTGLSNQPQHF
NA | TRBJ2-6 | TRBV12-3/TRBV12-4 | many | TGTGCCAGCAGTTTACGGAGAGCTGGGGCCAACGTCCTGACTTTC | CASSLRRAGANVLTF
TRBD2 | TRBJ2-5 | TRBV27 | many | TGTGCCAGCAGCCTTTCCGGACTAGCGGGGGCCGAGTACCAAGAGACCCAGTACTTC | CASSLSGLAGAEYQETQYF
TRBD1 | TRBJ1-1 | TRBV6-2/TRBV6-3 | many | TGTGCCAGCACTTTGACAGGGGGCACTGAAGCTTTCTTT | CASTLTGGTEAFF
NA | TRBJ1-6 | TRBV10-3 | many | TGTGCCATCAGTGTAGGGAGTAATTCACCCCTCCACTTT | CAISVGSNSPLHF
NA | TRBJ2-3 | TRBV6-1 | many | TGTGCCAGCAGTCGAAGCGGAGGTTCAACAGATACGCAGTATTTT | CASSRSGGSTDTQYF
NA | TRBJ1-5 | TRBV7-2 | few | TGTGCCAGCACACCCGGCCAGGGCCTGGGTCAGCCCCAGCATTTT | CASTPGQGLGQPQHF
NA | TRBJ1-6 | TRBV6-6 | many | TGTGCCAGCAGTTACTCCGACGACGGGTGGTGGAATTCACCCCTCCACTTT | CASSYSDDGWWNSPLHF
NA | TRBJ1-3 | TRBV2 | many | TGTGCCAGCAGTGTTTGGCCTCTTCTTAGCACCATATATTTT | CASSVWPLLSTIYF
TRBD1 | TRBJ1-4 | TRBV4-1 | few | TGCGCCAGCGGCCGCCTTGGACAGGGAAACGACGCTAATGAAAAACTGTTTTTT | CASGRLGQGNDANEKLFF
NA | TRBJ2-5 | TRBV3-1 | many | TGTGCCAGCAGCCCACCCGGACAAGAGACCCAGTACTTC | CASSPPGQETQYF
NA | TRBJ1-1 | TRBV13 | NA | TGTGCCAGCAGCACCCAGGGCCTAGGCACTGAAGCTTTCTTT | CASSTQGLGTEAFF
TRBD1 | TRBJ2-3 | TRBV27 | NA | TGTGCCAGCAGCCGGACAGGGGTAATGACAGATACGCAGTATTTT | CASSRTGVMTDTQYF
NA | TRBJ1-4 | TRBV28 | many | TGTGCCAGCAGATCCAGGGTCCGTAATGAAAAACTGTTTTTT | CASRSRVRNEKLFF
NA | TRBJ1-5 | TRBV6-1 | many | TGTGCCAGCAGTGATATTTCAGGGCCCCTGGGGGCCCAGCATTTT | CASSDISGPLGAQHF
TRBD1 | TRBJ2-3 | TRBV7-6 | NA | TGTGCCAGCAGCTTGTATGACAGGGGGCTGGGGACAGATACGCAGTATTTT | CASSLYDRGLGTDTQYF
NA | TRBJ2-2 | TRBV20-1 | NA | TGCAGTGCTAGAGGGGAGTCGAACACCGGGGAGCTGCTTTTT | CSARGESNTGELLF
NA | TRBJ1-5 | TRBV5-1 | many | TGCGCCAGCAGCAAAACAGGGAGCAATCAGCCCCAGCATTTT | CASSKTGSNQPQHF
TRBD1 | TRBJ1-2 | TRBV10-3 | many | TGTGCCATCAGCGGAACAGGGGACTACTATGGCTACACCTTC | CAISGTGDYYGYTF
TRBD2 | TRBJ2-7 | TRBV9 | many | TGTGCCAGCAGCGACTCCCCGCTAGCGGGGTACGAGCAGTACTTC | CASSDSPLAGYEQYF
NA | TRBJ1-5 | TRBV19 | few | TGTGCCAGTACGTTGGGGGCGACGAGTCAGCCCCAGCATTTT | CASTLGATSQPQHF
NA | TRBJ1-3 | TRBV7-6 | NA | TGTGCCAGCAGCCCAAACCTGAGCTCTGGAAACACCATATATTTT | CASSPNLSSGNTIYF
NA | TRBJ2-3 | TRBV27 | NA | TGTGCCAGCAGTGCTGGGACCACTTTCACAGATACGCAGTATTTT | CASSAGTTFTDTQYF
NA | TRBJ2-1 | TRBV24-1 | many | TGTGCCACCAGTCGTCGACAGGCAGGGACCCCCTACAATGAGCAGTTCTTC | CATSRRQAGTPYNEQFF
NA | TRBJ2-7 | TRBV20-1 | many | TGCAGTGCTAGAGCCCGGCCGGGACCGCACTACGAGCAGTACTTC | CSARARPGPHYEQYF
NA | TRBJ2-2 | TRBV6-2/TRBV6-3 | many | TGTGCCAGCAGTTTAGTCCAGAGCACCGGGGAGCTGTTTTTT | CASSLVQSTGELFF
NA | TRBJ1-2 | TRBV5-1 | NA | TGCGCCAGCAGCCCGACTTTCGGGGTCTATGGCTACACCTTC | CASSPTFGVYGYTF
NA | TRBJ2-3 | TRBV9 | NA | TGTGCCAGCAGCGCCCTAGGGCTAACCTCTCTCACAGATACGCAGTATTTT | CASSALGLTSLTDTQYF
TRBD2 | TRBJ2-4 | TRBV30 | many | TGTGCCTGGAGTGTTAGCGGGCGAAAGGGAAACATTCAGTACTTC | CAWSVSGRKGNIQYF
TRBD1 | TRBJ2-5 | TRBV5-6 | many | TGTGCCAGCAGCCGTACAGGGGGCGCGGTGACCCAGTACTTC | CASSRTGGAVTQYF
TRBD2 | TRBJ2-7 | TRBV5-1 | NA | TGCGCCAGCAGCTTGGAACCAGCGGGGGGCTCCTACGAGCAGTACTTC | CASSLEPAGGSYEQYF
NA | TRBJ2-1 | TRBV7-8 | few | TGTGCCAGCAGTTTAAGACCGGGTGGGGCCTACAATGAGCAGTTCTTC | CASSLRPGGAYNEQFF
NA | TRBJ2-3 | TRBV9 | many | TGTGCCAGCAGCGTAGGAGGGGACCCAACAAACACAGATACGCAGTATTTT | CASSVGGDPTNTDTQYF
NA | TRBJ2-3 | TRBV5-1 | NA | TGCGCCAGCAGCTCAAAAGATACGCAGTATTTT | CASSSKDTQYF
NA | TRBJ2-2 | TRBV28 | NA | TGTGCCAGCAGTTTATTGCCGGGGGCGAACACCGGGGAGCTGTTTTTT | CASSLLPGANTGELFF
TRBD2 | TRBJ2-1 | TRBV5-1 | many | TGCGCCAGCAGCTTGGGAGGCGCGGGAGCAAAGGGGAATGAGCAGTTCTTC | CASSLGGAGAKGNEQFF
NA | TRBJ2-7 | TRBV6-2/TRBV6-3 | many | TGTGCCAGCAGCTGGGGCAGGGAGGTGGACGAGCAGTACTTC | CASSWGREVDEQYF
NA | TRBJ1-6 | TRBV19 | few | TGTGCCAGTAGTATCAAAGGGAATAGTTCACCCCTCCACTTT | CASSIKGNSSPLHF
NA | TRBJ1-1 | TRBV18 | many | TGTGCCAGCTCACCGGACTCGGGCGGGGGTACTGAAGCTTTCTTT | CASSPDSGGGTEAFF
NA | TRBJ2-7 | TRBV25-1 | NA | TGTGCCACTCAGATCCATTACGAGCAGTACTTC | CATQIHYEQYF
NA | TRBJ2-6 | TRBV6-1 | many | TGTGCCAGCAGTCGGGGACGTCGCTCTGGGGCCAACGTCCTGACTTTC | CASSRGRRSGANVLTF
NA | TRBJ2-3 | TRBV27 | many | TGTGCCAGCAGTTTCCTCAGCCGGACAAGCACAGATACGCAGTATTTT | CASSFLSRTSTDTQYF